This T cell receptor (beta chain) was obtained from a study of blood T cell repertoires in COVID-19. Sequencing used immunoSEQ multiplex PCR; TCRdb keeps in-frame clones, though not all of them. The sample gives 240,000 or so clones, around 89% of which show up once; about 9.3% is in the top ten. The sample comprised PBMCs or T cells enriched from blood (not recorded which). This sequence was found in a man aged 35 to 55 who had recovered from COVID-19.

For the CDR3, the DNA is TGCAGCGCCGATCAGGGGGCGCCTAACTATGGCTACACCTTC. It specifies CSADQGAPNYGYTF. J is TRBJ1-2 and V is TRBV29-1; TRBD1 matches 8 bases. Per the germline V gene, CDR1 is SQVTM and CDR2 is ANQGSEA. The V segment lost 7 bases and the J segment 0 bases; nucleotides outside the gene matches: 7. The CDR3 extends over 14 amino acids.